The entry below describes one T cell receptor beta chain. Its cognate antigen is unknown. The data stem from a study of cytotoxic CD8 clonotypes in ibrutinib-treated CLL. Study as a whole: After a median roughly 12 months on treatment (6 to 36), response samples were drawn.

Overall study findings and caveats: Under treatment, the uncommon public clonotypes either contracted or remained stable.

The method was immunoSEQ multiplex PCR; TCRdb's version includes in-frame clones alone and lacks a portion of them. The sample shows around 300,000 clones, 80% of them seen only once. Trimming shortened V by 5 bases and J by 2 bases, and 20 bases separated the two germline ends. This CDR3 region has 17 residues. CDR1 and CDR2 from the germline V gene are PRHDT and FYEKMQ (reference sequence). The specimen comprised PBMCs, sampled before ibrutinib treatment. The TCR was taken from a human donor with chronic lymphocytic leukemia. V and J are TRBV13 and TRBJ2-3; possible D gene TRBD1, 6 bases. CDR3 sequence reads: CASSPNYRARITDTQYF. CDR3 nucleotides: TGTGCCAGCAGCCCTAACTACAGGGCTCGTATCACAGATACGCAGTATTTT.